This passage covers 21 T cell receptor beta chains from one sample sequenced in a study of blood T cell repertoires in COVID-19. Assay: immunoSEQ multiplex PCR; the TCRdb copy retains only in-frame clones and omits some. The profile shows about 160,000 clones, over 80% of them singletons. Source material: peripheral blood. The receptors were gathered from a woman aged 80 or over with active or convalescent COVID-19.

V and J are TRBV7-2 and TRBJ2-5; tentatively, D is TRBD1 (5 bases). The germline CDR1 and CDR2 sequences are SGHTA and FQGNSA. The CDR3 covers 13 residues. Trimming cost V 7 bases and J 5 bases, with 14 bases left between them. CDR3 in DNA: TGTGCCAGCATGCAGTGGGGCACGGAGACCCAGTACTTC. It specifies CASMQWGTETQYF.

This rearrangement joins TRBV27 to TRBJ1-2, with D possibly matching TRBD1 (5 bases). Germline V CDR1 and CDR2: MNHEY, SMNVEV (reference sequence). With 0 bases removed from V and 0 bases from J, the gap between germline ends came to 14 bases. The CDR3 loop spans 17 amino acids. The CDR3, as DNA: TGTGCCAGCAGTTTATCGATATCCAGGGCAACTAACTATGGCTACACCTTC. Translating it yields CASSLSISRATNYGYTF.

This chain joins TRBV6-2 or TRBV6-3 and TRBJ2-4, with 8 bases aligning to TRBD2. The CDR3 runs to 16 residues. CDR1 and CDR2 (germline): MNHEY, SVGEGT. With V trimmed by 5 bases and J by 7 bases, 13 bases remained unmatched. The CDR3 loop is CASSLLERGIGNIQYF. The CDR3 DNA is TGTGCCAGCAGTCTTTTAGAGCGGGGGATTGGGAACATTCAGTACTTC.

The chain couples TRBV6-1 to TRBJ1-4; no firm D call. Looked up from germline, CDR1 is MNHNS and CDR2 is SASEGT. Trimming pared 3 bases from V and 16 bases from J, leaving 18 bases between. This CDR3 region has 13 residues. CDR3 in DNA: TGTGCCAGCAGTGAGGGCCCTTCGGAATTATCGTTTTTT. Its protein is CASSEGPSELSFF.

The rearrangement links TRBV7-2 to TRBJ2-3, with 12 bases fitting TRBD2. The V segment lost 1 base and the J segment 6 bases; nucleotides outside the gene matches: 8. The CDR3 consists of 17 residues. Germline loops: CDR1 SGHTA, CDR2 FQGNSA. CDR3 sequence reads: CASSLVASGGAWDTQYF. CDR3 nucleotide sequence: TGTGCCAGCAGCTTAGTGGCTAGCGGGGGGGCCTGGGATACGCAGTATTTT.

This chain joins TRBV7-2 and TRBJ2-2, with 9 bases matching TRBD1. The CDR3 covers 14 residues. The germline V gene encodes CDR1 SGHTA and CDR2 FQGNSA. V was clipped by 5 bases and J by 7 bases; unmatched bases: 5. The CDR3 spells CASSQQGAGGELFF. The CDR3 DNA sequence: TGTGCCAGCAGCCAACAGGGGGCAGGCGGGGAGCTGTTTTTT.

The J gene is TRBJ2-1, the V gene TRBV7-9, with 8 bases aligning to TRBD2. This CDR3 is 17 amino acids long. After removal of 5 bases from V and 6 bases from J, the junction contained 15 bases not matched to a gene. The germline CDR1 and CDR2 sequences are SEHNR and FQNEAQ (reference sequence). CDR3 in DNA: TGTGCCAGCAGCCGCCAGACGGTGACTAGCGCAAGCAATGAGCAGTTCTTC. As protein: CASSRQTVTSASNEQFF.

This rearrangement joins TRBV7-2 to TRBJ1-1; D not certain. The CDR3 has 14 amino acids. Germline lookup yields CDR1 SGHTA and CDR2 FQGNSA. The ends were cut back, 5 bases at V and 5 bases at J, with 15 bases in the middle. The CDR3 loop reads CASSTSRGVTEAFF. The CDR3 coding sequence is TGTGCCAGCAGCACATCGCGGGGTGTTACTGAAGCTTTCTTT.

The rearrangement uses TRBV5-4 and TRBJ1-3; a possible D gene is TRBD1 (6 bases). The CDR3 runs to 16 residues. V lost 3 bases and J lost 1, with 14 bases in between. Germline V gene lookup returns CDR1 SGHNT and CDR2 YYREEE (reference sequence). Written as DNA, the CDR3 is TGTGCCAGCAGCTGGGGGCAGGGGACGTCTGGAAACACCATATATTTT. As protein: CASSWGQGTSGNTIYF.

J is TRBJ1-2 and V is TRBV6-5, with 7 bases fitting TRBD1. Trimming cost V 6 bases and J 4 bases; bases outside gene matches: 5. CDR3 length: 13 amino acids. CDR1 is MNHEY and CDR2 is SVGAGI in the germline V gene. This CDR3 reads CASRGDSLYGYTF. The CDR3 nucleotides read TGTGCCAGCAGAGGGGACAGCCTCTATGGCTACACCTTC.

The V call is TRBV7-8, the J call TRBJ2-5, with 10 nucleotides matching TRBD2. Germline CDR1 and CDR2: SGHVS and FQNEAQ. The CDR3 length is 14 residues. The V and J ends lost 5 bases and 4 bases, in that order; junction bases with no gene match: 4. CDR3 loop: CASSRAGGRETQYF. CDR3 DNA sequence: TGTGCCAGCAGCCGAGCGGGGGGGCGAGAGACCCAGTACTTC.

V and J are TRBV6-5 and TRBJ1-5, with 9 positions matching TRBD1. The CDR3 sequence is 16 residues long. The V gene end was trimmed by 7 bases and the J gene end by 3 bases; junction bases not matched to a gene: 10. CDR1 is MNHEY, CDR2 SVGAGI, per germline. CDR3 loop: CASIYGTGTSNQPQHF. CDR3 in DNA: TGTGCCAGCATTTATGGGACAGGGACTTCCAATCAGCCCCAGCATTTT.

This clone was recorded only once. J is TRBJ1-2 and V is TRBV27; D unresolved. Trimming pared 6 bases from V and 4 bases from J, leaving 18 bases between. This CDR3 comprises 15 residues. Germline CDR1 is MNHEY and CDR2 is SMNVEV (reference sequence). The DNA for the CDR3 is TGTGCCAGCAGCCCTAGCCCCCCGACACTCTATGGCTACACCTTC. Its protein is CASSPSPPTLYGYTF.

The rearrangement joins TRBV7-2 to TRBJ2-3; 8 positions agree with TRBD1. The V gene's germline CDR1 is SGHTA and CDR2 FQGNSA. The CDR3 runs 11 residues. Trimming cost V 11 bases and J 9 bases; bases outside gene matches: 7. CDR3 in DNA: TGTGCCGGCCAGGGGGCGGACACGCAGTATTTT. This gives the protein CAGQGADTQYF.

The chain links TRBV19 to TRBJ1-2; weak D call: TRBD1 (5 bases). This CDR3 is built from 14 residues. Germline V gene data show CDR1 as LNHDA and CDR2 as SQIVND (reference sequence). Trimming cost V 7 bases and J 3 bases, with 15 bases left between them. The CDR3 DNA reads TGTGCCAGTACCTCCGGAGGGGCCCACTATGGCTACACCTTC. It is translated as CASTSGGAHYGYTF.

This chain links TRBV18 with TRBJ2-7; D is possibly TRBD1 (6 bases). The CDR3 consists of 14 residues. With 2 bases removed from V and 4 bases from J, the gap between germline ends came to 12 bases. Per germline, CDR1 KGHSH and CDR2 LQKENI. CDR3 bases: TGTGCCAGCTCACCAGGCAGGGGATGGTACGAGCAGTACTTC. Amino acids: CASSPGRGWYEQYF.

The chain couples TRBV7-2 to TRBJ1-4; the D is unclear. Germline CDR1 reads SGHTA; CDR2 reads FQGNSA. The CDR3 has 13 residues. The V gene lost 6 bases and the J gene lost 4 bases, with 9 bases spanning the gap. CDR3: CASSPGGNEKLFF. The CDR3 DNA reads TGTGCCAGCAGTCCCGGAGGTAATGAAAAACTGTTTTTT. Variable domain in full (rest from reference TRBV7-2 and TRBJ1-4): GAGVSQSPSNKVTEKGKDVELRCDPISGHTALYWYRQSLGQGLEFLIYFQGNSAPDKSGLPSDRFSAERTGGSVSTLTIQRTQQEDSAVYLCASSPGGNEKLFFGSGTQLSVL.

The rearrangement uses TRBV6-5 and TRBJ1-2; D possibly corresponds to TRBD1 (5 bases). V was shortened by 10 bases and J by 4 bases, with 16 bases between the two germline ends. The CDR3 is made up of 13 amino acids. The germline CDR1 and CDR2 sequences are MNHEY and SVGAGI. Here the CDR3 reads CATLDGHPYGYTF. CDR3 bases: TGTGCCACCCTGGACGGACATCCCTATGGCTACACCTTC.

The chain combines TRBV11-2 with TRBJ1-4; 9 nucleotides agree with TRBD1. This CDR3 region has 14 residues. Per germline, CDR1 SGHAT and CDR2 FQNNGV. The ends lost 6 bases at V and 5 bases at J; junction bases unmatched: 4. The CDR3 region has the DNA TGTGCCAGCAGTCCCGACAGGGGGAATGAAAAACTGTTTTTT. Residues: CASSPDRGNEKLFF.

This chain uses TRBV3-1 (or the pseudogene TRBV3-2) with TRBJ2-2; TRBD1 matches 7 bases. Losses at the gene ends were 1 base for V and 4 bases for J; bases not matched to a gene: 0. Per germline, CDR1 LGHDT and CDR2 YNNKEL (reference sequence). This CDR3 is built from 14 residues. The CDR3, as DNA: TGTGCCAGCAGCCAAGCAGGGGGCACCGGGGAGCTGTTTTTT. It encodes CASSQAGGTGELFF.

The chain employs TRBV19 and TRBJ1-1; 7 nucleotides align to TRBD1. Germline V gene lookup returns CDR1 LNHDA and CDR2 SQIVND (reference sequence). Trimming took 1 base from V and 4 from J; bases not matched to a gene: 6. This CDR3 has 15 residues. The CDR3 here is CASSIGGQVSTEAFF. The CDR3, as DNA: TGTGCCAGTAGTATAGGAGGACAGGTAAGCACTGAAGCTTTCTTT.